The 5 T cell receptor beta chains reported below all come from one sample, sequenced in a study of beta chain features in type 1 diabetes. Isolated RNA was reverse transcribed in full, so expressed TCRB transcripts were sequenced. Assay: immunoSEQ multiplex PCR; the TCRdb copy retains only in-frame clones and omits some. The sample carries around 250,000 clones, 68% recorded once. Sequencing was carried out using naive CD4+ T cells from blood. These receptors came from a man aged 25-45 years in good health.

This clone was recorded only once. The J gene is TRBJ2-2, the V gene TRBV5-1, with 8 bases aligning to TRBD1. This CDR3 comprises 16 residues. With V trimmed by 4 bases and J by 4 bases, 9 bases remained unmatched. CDR1 is SGHRS, CDR2 YFSETQ, per germline. CDR3 in DNA: TGCGCCAGCAGCCCTGGACAGGGATTCGGCACCGGGGAGCTGTTTTTT. Translating gives CASSPGQGFGTGELFF.

The chain combines TRBV7-2 with TRBJ1-2; 10 bases match TRBD1. CDR3 length: 14 amino acids. Germline V gene lookup returns CDR1 SGHTA and CDR2 FQGNSA. The J segment lost 4 bases and the V segment lost 5 bases, leaving 4 bases of the junction unmatched. The CDR3 reads CASSKGQGPYGYTF. CDR3 nucleotide sequence: TGTGCCAGCAGCAAGGGACAGGGGCCCTATGGCTACACCTTC.

The genes are TRBV29-1 and TRBJ1-1; the match to TRBD1 covers 7 bases. J gave up 2 bases and V 6 bases, and 9 bases lay outside the gene matches. Per germline, CDR1 SQVTM and CDR2 ANQGSEA. The CDR3 sequence is 14 residues long. The DNA of the CDR3 is TGCAGCGTGTCCACCGGGACAGCAAACACTGAAGCTTTCTTT. As protein: CSVSTGTANTEAFF.

This clone was detected once. The rearrangement uses TRBV6-6 and TRBJ2-5; 8 nucleotides line up with TRBD2. The germline CDR1 and CDR2 sequences are MNHNY and SVGAGI (reference sequence). This CDR3 is built from 14 residues. Trimming took 4 bases from V and 4 from J; bases not matched to a gene: 5. The CDR3 here is CASSLGLVAETQYF. Written as DNA, the CDR3 is TGTGCCAGCAGTTTGGGACTAGTTGCAGAGACCCAGTACTTC.

The chain is built from TRBV29-1 and TRBJ2-3; D is possibly TRBD1 (5 bases). In germline, CDR1 is SQVTM, CDR2 ANQGSEA. V dropped 4 bases and J dropped 0 bases, with 11 bases sitting between them. The CDR3 is made up of 14 amino acids. The CDR3 sequence is CSVGQGTSTDTQYF. The CDR3 DNA reads TGCAGCGTTGGTCAGGGAACTAGCACAGATACGCAGTATTTT.